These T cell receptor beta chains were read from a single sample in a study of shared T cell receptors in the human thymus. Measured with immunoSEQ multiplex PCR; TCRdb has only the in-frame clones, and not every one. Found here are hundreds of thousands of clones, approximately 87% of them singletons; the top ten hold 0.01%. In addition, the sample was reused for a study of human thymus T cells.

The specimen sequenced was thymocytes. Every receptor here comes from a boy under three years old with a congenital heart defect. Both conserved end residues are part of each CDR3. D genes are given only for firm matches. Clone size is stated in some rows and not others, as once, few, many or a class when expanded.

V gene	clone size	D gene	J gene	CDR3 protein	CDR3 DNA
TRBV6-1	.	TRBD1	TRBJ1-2	CASSEGQGVYGYTF	TGTGCCAGCAGTGAAGGACAGGGGGTTTATGGCTACACCTTC
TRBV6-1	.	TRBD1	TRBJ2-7	CASSTPTGASYEQYF	TGTGCCAGCAGTACCCCGACAGGGGCCTCCTACGAGCAGTACTTC
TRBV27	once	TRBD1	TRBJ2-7	CASSPPGTAIPYEQYF	TGTGCCAGCAGTCCACCTGGGACAGCGATACCCTACGAGCAGTACTTC
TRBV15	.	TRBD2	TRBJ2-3	CATSRDSGLAADTQYF	TGTGCCACCAGCAGAGATAGCGGACTAGCGGCAGATACGCAGTATTTT
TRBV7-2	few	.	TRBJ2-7	CASSPGREREQYF	TGTGCCAGCAGCCCTGGACGGGAGCGGGAGCAGTACTTC
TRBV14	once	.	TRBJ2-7	CASSPPGLHSYEQYF	TGTGCCAGCAGCCCCCCGGGACTCCACTCCTACGAGCAGTACTTC
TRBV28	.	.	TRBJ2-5	CASSAVRGGKETQYF	TGTGCCAGCAGCGCCGTTAGAGGCGGAAAAGAGACCCAGTACTTC
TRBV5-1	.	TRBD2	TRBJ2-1	CASSQGEGDNEQFF	TGCGCCAGCAGCCAAGGGGAGGGAGACAATGAGCAGTTCTTC
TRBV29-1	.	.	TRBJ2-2	CSVVGGLSWGALPGELFF	TGCAGCGTTGTAGGGGGCTTGTCTTGGGGGGCACTACCCGGGGAGCTGTTTTTT
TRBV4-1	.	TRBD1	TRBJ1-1	CASSQDTGVNTEAFF	TGCGCCAGCAGCCAAGATACAGGGGTCAACACTGAAGCTTTCTTT
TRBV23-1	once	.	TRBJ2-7	CASPWAGLLEQYF	TGCGCCAGCCCTTGGGCCGGCCTCCTGGAGCAGTACTTC
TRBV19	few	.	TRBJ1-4	CASSRGGHRNEKLFF	TGTGCCAGTAGTAGGGGAGGGCACCGAAATGAAAAACTGTTTTTT
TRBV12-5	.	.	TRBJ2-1	CASGVLSSYNEQFF	TGTGCTAGTGGTGTTCTTAGCTCCTACAATGAGCAGTTCTTC
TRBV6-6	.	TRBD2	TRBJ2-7	CASTSGREQMNEQYF	TGTGCCAGCACCTCTGGGCGGGAGCAGATGAACGAGCAGTACTTC
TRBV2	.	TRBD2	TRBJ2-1	CASSVKLAGAPYNEQFF	TGTGCCAGCAGTGTAAAGCTAGCGGGAGCCCCCTACAATGAGCAGTTCTTC
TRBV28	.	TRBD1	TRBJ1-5	CASSLPGQGILNQPQHF	TGTGCCAGCAGTTTACCAGGACAGGGGATCCTCAATCAGCCCCAGCATTTT
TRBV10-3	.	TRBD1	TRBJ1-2	CAISESRQGKNYGYTF	TGTGCCATCAGTGAGTCTAGACAGGGAAAAAACTATGGCTACACCTTC
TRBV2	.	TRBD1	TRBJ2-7	CASSAGQGLTYEQYF	TGTGCCAGCAGTGCGGGACAGGGACTTACCTACGAGCAGTACTTC
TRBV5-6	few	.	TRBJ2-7	CASSSRRDTYEQYF	TGTGCCAGCAGCTCCCGACGGGATACCTACGAGCAGTACTTC
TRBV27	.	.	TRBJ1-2	CASSCGYGYTF	TGTGCCAGCAGTTGCGGATATGGCTACACCTTC
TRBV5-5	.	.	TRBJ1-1	CASNPWTTGGNTEAFF	TGTGCCAGCAATCCCTGGACGACAGGTGGTAACACTGAAGCTTTCTTT
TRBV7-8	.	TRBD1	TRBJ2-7	CASSPGAGGWYF	TGTGCCAGCAGCCCAGGGGCAGGGGGCTGGTACTTC
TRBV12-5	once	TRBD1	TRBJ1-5	CASGLGQEPYSNQPQHF	TGTGCTAGTGGTCTCGGACAGGAACCCTATAGCAATCAGCCCCAGCATTTT
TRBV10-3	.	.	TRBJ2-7	CAISGQGPTYEQYF	TGTGCCATCAGCGGCCAGGGGCCGACCTACGAGCAGTACTTC
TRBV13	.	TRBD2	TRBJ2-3	CASSLEASGRPSTDTQYF	TGTGCCAGCAGCTTAGAGGCTAGCGGGAGGCCTAGCACAGATACGCAGTATTTT
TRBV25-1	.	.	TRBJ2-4	CASSEYRGGGIQYF	TGTGCCAGCAGTGAATACAGAGGAGGAGGCATTCAGTACTTC
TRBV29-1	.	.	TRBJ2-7	CSVEDRGTGSYEQYF	TGCAGCGTTGAAGATCGCGGGACTGGCAGCTACGAGCAGTACTTC
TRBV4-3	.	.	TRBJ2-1	CASSHTRNTYNEQFF	TGCGCCAGCAGCCACACTAGAAACACCTACAATGAGCAGTTCTTC
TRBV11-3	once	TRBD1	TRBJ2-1	CASTCRQGAYNEQFF	TGTGCCAGCACCTGCAGACAGGGAGCCTACAATGAGCAGTTCTTC
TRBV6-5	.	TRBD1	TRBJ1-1	CASSYVDRYEAFF	TGTGCCAGCAGTTACGTGGACAGGTATGAAGCTTTCTTT
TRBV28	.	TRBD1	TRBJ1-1	CASSLRDSHIMNTEAFF	TGTGCCAGCAGTTTACGGGACAGCCATATCATGAACACTGAAGCTTTCTTT
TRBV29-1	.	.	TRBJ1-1	CSVEGPVGYTEAFF	TGCAGCGTGGAGGGGCCAGTGGGATACACTGAAGCTTTCTTT
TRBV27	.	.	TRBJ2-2	CASSLFKPGELFF	TGTGCCAGCAGTTTATTCAAGCCCGGGGAGCTGTTTTTT
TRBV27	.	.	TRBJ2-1	CASSFGGGWEQFF	TGTGCCAGCAGTTTCGGCGGAGGTTGGGAGCAGTTCTTC
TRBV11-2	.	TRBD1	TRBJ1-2	CASSLGQGYGYTF	TGTGCCAGCAGCTTGGGACAGGGGTATGGCTACACCTTC
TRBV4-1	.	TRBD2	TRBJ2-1	CASSQDHLAGWGNEQFF	TGCGCCAGCAGCCAAGATCACCTAGCGGGATGGGGGAATGAGCAGTTCTTC
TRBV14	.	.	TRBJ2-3	CASSQAEGVEDTQYF	TGTGCCAGCAGCCAAGCCGAGGGCGTGGAAGATACGCAGTATTTT
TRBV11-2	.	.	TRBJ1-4	CASSPRRSPDRGGKLFF	TGTGCCAGCAGCCCCCGCCGGAGCCCAGACCGGGGTGGAAAACTGTTTTTT
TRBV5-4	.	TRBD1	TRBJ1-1	CASSTGGRAFF	TGTGCCAGCAGCACAGGGGGCAGAGCTTTCTTT
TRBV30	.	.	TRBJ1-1	CAWGEFNTEAFF	TGTGCCTGGGGGGAGTTTAACACTGAAGCTTTCTTT
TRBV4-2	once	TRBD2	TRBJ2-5	CASSQAYPTSGSGRQETQYF	TGTGCCAGCAGCCAAGCCTACCCCACTAGCGGGAGTGGACGGCAAGAGACCCAGTACTTC